This TCR beta chain was sequenced in a study of shared clonotypes between healthy human individuals. This clone was seen once. Profiling relied on immunoSEQ multiplex PCR, and the TCRdb table lists in-frame clones only, not all of them. The sample comprises 2,100,000 or so clones, approximately 94% of which are singletons, and around 0.13% rests with the top ten. CDR3 size: 13 residues. V dropped 5 bases and J dropped 10 bases, with 17 bases sitting between them. Looked up from germline, CDR1 is SGHTA and CDR2 is FQGTGA. This receptor was taken from a man aged 18 to 29 in good health. V gene TRBV7-3 combines with J gene TRBJ1-2, with a possible D match to TRBD1 (6 bases). Sequenced material: naive CD4+ T cells sorted from blood. This sample's subset: CD45RA+ positively selected. The CDR3 region is CASSLGGQSDYTF. CDR3 DNA sequence: TGTGCCAGCAGCCTCGGGGGGCAGTCAGACTACACCTTC.